A selection of T cell receptor beta chains follows, all from one sample in a study of blood T cell repertoires in COVID-19. The data were produced by immunoSEQ multiplex PCR, yet TCRdb's version contains in-frame clones alone and is incomplete. The sample shows about 30,000 clones, roughly nine tenths of them seen only once. Sample: peripheral blood. The receptors come from a human donor with active COVID-19. The donor label of this sample is uncertain. CDR3s include the opening cysteine and the closing phenylalanine or tryptophan. D genes are given only for firm matches. Size is stated for part of the rows, as once, few or many counts, or as a class when the clone is expanded.

size: NA
V: TRBV5-1
D: TRBD2
J: TRBJ2-5
DNA: TGCGCCAGCAGCGTTAGCGGGGAGGAGACCCAGTACTTC
CDR3: CASSVSGEETQYF

size: NA
V: TRBV19
D: TRBD1
J: TRBJ2-1
DNA: TGTGCCAGTGATTTCGGACAGGGGCCCAATGAGCAGTTCTTC
CDR3: CASDFGQGPNEQFF

size: NA
V: TRBV11-2
D: NA
J: TRBJ2-7
DNA: TGTGCCAGCAGCTTACGGGTGTCGGGAAACTACGAGCAGTACTTC
CDR3: CASSLRVSGNYEQYF

size: once
V: TRBV7-3
D: NA
J: TRBJ2-1
DNA: TGTGCCAGCAGCAATAATCTTGACAATGAGCAGTTCTTC
CDR3: CASSNNLDNEQFF

size: NA
V: TRBV5-1
D: NA
J: TRBJ2-3
DNA: TGCGCCAGCAGTGAGAGGGGGTCAGATCACACAGATACGCAGTATTTT
CDR3: CASSERGSDHTDTQYF

size: NA
V: TRBV7-9
D: TRBD1
J: TRBJ2-7
DNA: TGTGCCAGCAGCTTAGGAACCGCCGGGACAGGGATCCACGAGCAGTACTTC
CDR3: CASSLGTAGTGIHEQYF

size: NA
V: TRBV7-8
D: NA
J: TRBJ1-6
DNA: TGTGCCAGCAGCTTAGGTATCGGAGGGTTAGGATCACCCCTCCACTTT
CDR3: CASSLGIGGLGSPLHF

size: NA
V: TRBV7-2
D: NA
J: TRBJ2-1
DNA: TGTGCCAGCAGCTTAGGGGTGACGGGGGAGCAGTTCTTC
CDR3: CASSLGVTGEQFF

size: NA
V: TRBV5-6
D: TRBD1
J: TRBJ2-7
DNA: TGTGCCAGCAGGACTGAACAGGGGGACCTTTACGAGCAGTACTTC
CDR3: CASRTEQGDLYEQYF

size: NA
V: TRBV6-6
D: NA
J: TRBJ2-2
DNA: TGTGCCAGCAGTGCACGGGTTAAGACCGGGGAGCTGTTTTTT
CDR3: CASSARVKTGELFF

size: NA
V: TRBV9
D: TRBD2
J: TRBJ2-1
DNA: TGTGCCAGCAGCGTAGGCGCTAGCGGGACCTACAATGAGCAGTTCTTC
CDR3: CASSVGASGTYNEQFF

size: NA
V: TRBV28
D: NA
J: TRBJ1-4
DNA: TGTGCCAGCAGTTTATGGGCAGGGTCTGCTGAAAAACTGTTTTTT
CDR3: CASSLWAGSAEKLFF

size: NA
V: TRBV5-1
D: NA
J: TRBJ2-2
DNA: TGCGCCAGCAGTCTGGGACAAGGGGAGCTGTTTTTT
CDR3: CASSLGQGELFF

size: NA
V: TRBV6-5
D: TRBD2
J: TRBJ2-3
DNA: TGTGCCAGCAGAACGACTAGCGGGAGTCCCTCAGAACAGTATTTT
CDR3: CASRTTSGSPSEQYF

size: NA
V: TRBV28
D: NA
J: TRBJ2-6
DNA: TGTGCCAGCAAGCCATCTGGGGCCAACGTCCTGACTTTC
CDR3: CASKPSGANVLTF